The next 29 T cell receptor beta chains were all read from a single sample in a study of identical twins. TCRdb fed the 5' RACE reads into MiXCR, producing one record per CDR3 protein. The table has under 250,000 distinct CDR3 sequences, about an eighth seen once; the top ten hold around 4%. In addition, the sample was reused for a study of yellow fever vaccine responses in identical twins.

Sequences were obtained from memory (CD45RO+) T cells sorted from blood. These receptors came from a woman under 30 in good health.

This clonotype was counted ten times or more. The chain has TRBV25-1 and TRBJ2-7; 8 bases align to TRBD1. The germline V gene has CDR1 MGHDK and CDR2 SYGVNS. The length of the CDR3 is 16 residues. V was clipped by 3 bases and J by 5 bases; unmatched bases: 12. CDR3 bases: TGTGCCAGCAGTGACCGCACCCGGACAGGGAGAAACGAGCAGTACTTC. Amino acids: CASSDRTRTGRNEQYF.

This sequence joins TRBV19 and TRBJ2-7, with 10 bases lining up with TRBD1. V lost 5 bases and J lost 4; bases outside the gene matches: 8. This CDR3 is built from 15 residues. In germline, CDR1 is LNHDA, CDR2 SQIVND (reference sequence). The CDR3 DNA follows: TGTGCCAGTAGTCCCCGGACAGGGGGGATGTACGAGCAGTACTTC. It translates to CASSPRTGGMYEQYF.

The rearrangement uses TRBV15 and TRBJ2-3; 12 nucleotides agree with TRBD2. Per germline, CDR1 LNHNV and CDR2 YYDKDF (reference sequence). J lost 1 base, V lost 5 bases, and 10 bases had no gene match. CDR3 size: 18 residues. The CDR3 coding sequence is TGTGCCACCAGCGCAGCAAAGACTAGCGGGGGAGGCACAGATACGCAGTATTTT. Residues: CATSAAKTSGGGTDTQYF.

V and J are TRBV6-2 or TRBV6-3 and TRBJ2-1, with 8 bases matching TRBD1. Germline CDR1 reads MNHEY; CDR2 reads SVGEGT. CDR3 length equals 14 residues. J lost 9 bases, V lost 4 bases, and 8 bases had no gene match. CDR3 bases: TGTGCCAGCAGTTTGACCAGGGGGCTGGTTGAGCAGTTCTTC. Its protein is CASSLTRGLVEQFF.

The chain is built from TRBV10-3 and TRBJ2-2; a possible D gene is TRBD1 (5 bases). The V gene's germline CDR1 is ENHRY and CDR2 SYGVKD. CDR3 length: 17 amino acids. V was cut by 7 bases and J by 2 bases, with 20 bases left in between. CDR3 DNA: TGTGCCATCAAACGTTCGTGGGGCGCGAATAACACCGGGGAGCTGTTTTTT. This translates into CAIKRSWGANNTGELFF.

The chain couples TRBV12-5 to TRBJ2-3; TRBD1 matches 12 bases. Germline V lookup: CDR1 LGHNT, CDR2 FRNRAP. The CDR3 totals 18 residues. The ends lost 1 base at V and 1 base at J; junction bases unmatched: 6. The DNA of the CDR3 is TGTGCTAGTGGTTTGGGACGGGACAGGGGGCAAGGCACAGATACGCAGTATTTT. It yields the protein CASGLGRDRGQGTDTQYF. The entire variable domain, with the rest obtained from reference TRBV12-5 and TRBJ2-3, is as follows: DARVTQTPRHKVTEMGQEVTMRCQPILGHNTVFWYRQTMMQGLELLAYFRNRAPLDDSGMPKDRFSAEMPDATLATLKIQPSEPRDSAVYFCASGLGRDRGQGTDTQYFGPGTRLTVL.

The gene calls are TRBV29-1 and TRBJ1-1, with a tentative D call TRBD1 (5 bases). The CDR3 length is 12 residues. Trimming shortened V by 7 bases and J by 1 base, and 10 bases separated the two germline ends. CDR1 is SQVTM and CDR2 is ANQGSEA in the germline V gene. CDR3 bases: TGCAGCGCTCAGGGAAGGAACACTGAAGCTTTCTTT. Translation gives CSAQGRNTEAFF.

The rearrangement joins TRBV6-1 to TRBJ2-3; D is perhaps TRBD2 (5 bases). V lost 2 bases and J 1 base, leaving 19 bases between the germline ends. This CDR3 is built from 18 residues. The V gene's germline CDR1 is MNHNS and CDR2 SASEGT. The CDR3 coding sequence is TGTGCCAGCAGTGAACCCACCTTGACTATCTTACGCACAGATACGCAGTATTTT. Its protein product is CASSEPTLTILRTDTQYF.

This chain joins TRBV3-1 and TRBJ2-7; D remains ambiguous. In germline, CDR1 is LGHDT, CDR2 YNNKEL (reference sequence). V was pared by 0 bases and J by 9 bases, with 12 bases between. This CDR3 region has 13 residues. The CDR3 loop is CASSQDRQIWQYF. CDR3 DNA sequence: TGTGCCAGCAGCCAAGATCGTCAAATCTGGCAGTACTTC.

Only a few counts were recorded for this clonotype. The CDR3 loop is CASSVFASGIYEQYF. The CDR3 region has the DNA TGTGCCAGCAGCGTATTCGCTAGCGGGATCTACGAGCAGTACTTC. The genes are TRBV9 and TRBJ2-7, with TRBD2 identical over 9 bases. With 1 base clipped from V and 3 bases from J, the junction kept 5 bases outside the gene matches. The germline CDR1 and CDR2 sequences are SGDLS and YYNGEE. The CDR3 loop spans 15 amino acids.

This clonotype was seen many times. The J gene is TRBJ2-1, the V gene TRBV12-3 or TRBV12-4; D perhaps matches TRBD2 (5 bases). Trimming left V 3 bases short and J 2 bases short, with 14 bases between. This CDR3 is 16 amino acids long. The CDR3 DNA reads TGTGCCAGCAGTTTCCTCGGCGGGTCCACCTACAATGAGCAGTTCTTC. Residues: CASSFLGGSTYNEQFF.

The chain joins TRBV6-1 to TRBJ2-7; the match to TRBD2 covers 7 bases. From germline, CDR1 is MNHNS and CDR2 SASEGT. The CDR3 loop spans 14 amino acids. V trimming: 4 bases; J trimming: 4 bases; junction bases outside the gene matches: 7. The CDR3 nucleotides are TGTGCCAGCAGTGCAGGCCCGGGGGGATACGAGCAGTACTTC. It yields the protein CASSAGPGGYEQYF.

This clonotype was recorded many times. The chain combines TRBV12-3 or TRBV12-4 with TRBJ1-1; 8 bases match TRBD1. The CDR3 runs 15 residues. With 6 bases clipped from V and 4 bases from J, the junction kept 10 bases outside the gene matches. The CDR3 loop reads CASSRKMDRVTEAFF. The CDR3 DNA reads as TGTGCCAGCAGCCGAAAGATGGACAGGGTCACTGAAGCTTTCTTT.

This clonotype was detected many times. The chain is built from TRBV12-3 or TRBV12-4 and TRBJ2-2; D uncertain. Trimming left V 3 bases short and J 7 bases short, with 18 bases between. The CDR3 extends over 16 amino acids. The CDR3 reads CASSFADPPNVGELFF. The CDR3 nucleotides are TGTGCCAGCAGTTTTGCGGACCCCCCAAACGTCGGGGAGCTGTTTTTT.

This clonotype came up a few times. The V and J genes are TRBV12-3 or TRBV12-4 and TRBJ2-7; 9 nucleotides align to TRBD2. Unmatched junction bases numbered 2, after V lost 7 bases and J lost 4 bases. The length of the CDR3 is 12 residues. The CDR3 loop reads CASTRGGYEQYF. The CDR3 DNA reads as TGTGCCAGCACGCGGGGGGGTTACGAGCAGTACTTC.

The chain uses TRBV7-2 and TRBJ2-2; 8 nucleotides agree with TRBD1. This CDR3 is 17 amino acids long. V was clipped by 4 bases and J by 6 bases; unmatched bases: 13. Germline assignment: CDR1 SGHTA and CDR2 FQGNSA. CDR3 sequence: CASSSGRGQGASGELFF. The CDR3, as DNA: TGTGCCAGCAGCTCGGGGCGAGGGCAGGGGGCTTCCGGGGAGCTGTTTTTT.

V usage is TRBV7-3 and J usage is TRBJ2-3, with TRBD2 matching 7 bases. This CDR3 spans 15 amino acids. Germline CDR1 reads SGHTA; CDR2 reads FQGTGA. The junction had 6 bases not matched to a gene; V was cut back by 4 bases and J by 2 bases. The CDR3 DNA reads as TGTGCCAGCAGCTCGACCGGGACTATCACAGATACGCAGTATTTT. It translates to CASSSTGTITDTQYF.

The rearrangement uses TRBV9 and TRBJ2-5; either TRBD1 or TRBD2 may fit D (6 bases each). Germline V gene sequence: CDR1 SGDLS, CDR2 YYNGEE. This CDR3 region has 15 residues. V lost 1 base, J lost 3 bases, and 13 bases lay in between. The CDR3 spells CASSVRGAWEETQYF. In DNA form, the CDR3 reads TGTGCCAGCAGCGTAAGGGGGGCGTGGGAAGAGACCCAGTACTTC. The whole variable domain, remainder taken from reference TRBV9 and TRBJ2-5, is DSGVTQTPKHLITATGQRVTLRCSPRSGDLSVYWYQQSLDQGLQFLIQYYNGEERAKGNILERFSAQQFPDLHSELNLSSLELGDSALYFCASSVRGAWEETQYFGPGTRLLVL.

This clonotype was counted only a few times. CDR3 bases: TGTGCCAGCAGCTCCCTCGTGGGGGAGGACTACCGCAGTTGCTACGAGCAGTACTTC. It encodes CASSSLVGEDYRSCYEQYF. This chain connects TRBV21-1 to TRBJ2-7; the D call TRBD2 from the table was never checked on the DNA. TRBV21-1 is given as a pseudogene. This CDR3 has 19 residues.

This clonotype showed up many times. This chain uses TRBV24-1 with TRBJ2-1; D not resolved. The CDR3 runs to 14 residues. In germline, CDR1 is KGHDR, CDR2 SFDVKD. V was cut by 4 bases and J by 8 bases, with 14 bases left in between. The CDR3 sequence is CATSDSSLGHEQFF. Here the CDR3 DNA reads TGTGCCACCAGTGACTCGAGCCTGGGTCATGAGCAGTTCTTC.

DNA of the CDR3: TGCAGTGCTAGAGCCACCGATATAGGTCCCGGGGAGCTGTTTTTT. Translating it yields CSARATDIGPGELFF. J is TRBJ2-2 and V is TRBV20-1; no clear D. This CDR3 region has 15 residues. Per the germline V gene, CDR1 is DFQATT and CDR2 is SNEGSKA (reference sequence). The ends were cut back, 1 base at V and 6 bases at J, with 15 bases in the middle.

This chain connects TRBV7-2 to TRBJ2-3; D is unresolved. This CDR3 is built from 14 residues. Germline V lookup: CDR1 SGHTA, CDR2 FQGNSA. V dropped 2 bases and J dropped 2 bases, with 8 bases sitting between them. The CDR3 nucleotides read TGTGCCAGCAGCTTAAAGCCCAACACAGATACGCAGTATTTT. It translates to CASSLKPNTDTQYF. The entire variable domain, with the rest obtained from reference TRBV7-2 and TRBJ2-3, is as follows: GAGVSQSPSNKVTEKGKDVELRCDPISGHTALYWYRQSLGQGLEFLIYFQGNSAPDKSGLPSDRFSAERTGGSVSTLTIQRTQQEDSAVYLCASSLKPNTDTQYFGPGTRLTVL.

This clonotype has only a few counts. The chain employs TRBV6-1 and TRBJ2-5; D tentatively reads TRBD1 or TRBD2 (5 bases each). This CDR3 region has 15 residues. The germline V gene has CDR1 MNHNS and CDR2 SASEGT. The V end lost 5 bases, the J end lost 4 bases, and 17 bases lay between the germline ends. The CDR3 coding sequence is TGTGCCAGCAGTAGAGGGACCCCCGAGGTAGAGACCCAGTACTTC. Its translation is CASSRGTPEVETQYF.

This clonotype was observed a few times. The chain joins TRBV25-1 to TRBJ2-6, with no clear D. The CDR3 runs 13 residues. The V end lost 4 bases, the J end lost 4 bases, and 5 bases lay between the germline ends. The V gene's germline CDR1 is MGHDK and CDR2 SYGVNS. The CDR3, as DNA: TGTGCCAGCAGTGTTGCGGGGGCCAACGTCCTGACTTTC. Residues: CASSVAGANVLTF.

The rearrangement links TRBV28 to TRBJ2-2; D is unclear. In germline, CDR1 is MDHEN, CDR2 SYDVKM. The CDR3 consists of 15 residues. V was trimmed by 5 bases and J by 2 bases, leaving 12 bases between them. As DNA, the CDR3 is TGTGCCAGCAGTCCCCTCCGGGCCAACACCGGGGAGCTGTTTTTT. As protein: CASSPLRANTGELFF. Based on the CDR3 plus reference TRBV28 and TRBJ2-2, the full variable domain is DVKVTQSSRYLVKRTGEKVFLECVQDMDHENMFWYRQDPGLGLRLIYFSYDVKMKEKGDIPEGYSVSREKKERFSLILESASTNQTSMYLCASSPLRANTGELFFGEGSRLTVL.

This clonotype was detected only a few times. The chain couples TRBV28 to TRBJ1-2; 8 positions match TRBD1. Per the germline V gene, CDR1 is MDHEN and CDR2 is SYDVKM. J was trimmed by 2 bases and V by 10 bases; bases with no gene match: 3. The CDR3 is 12 amino acids. The CDR3 here is CATGQGNYGYTF. Here the CDR3 DNA reads TGTGCCACCGGACAGGGAAACTATGGCTACACCTTC.

This clonotype was observed many times. In DNA, the CDR3 is TGTGCCAGCAGCCAAGAAGGGGGTAGCGGGGGACGGAAAGAGACCCAGTACTTC. Translation gives CASSQEGGSGGRKETQYF. The chain combines TRBV4-2 with TRBJ2-5; 9 bases map to TRBD2. The CDR3 contains 18 residues. Per germline, CDR1 LGHNA and CDR2 YNFKEQ. Losses at the gene ends were 0 bases for V and 3 bases for J; bases not matched to a gene: 11.

The chain employs TRBV20-1 and TRBJ2-7; D remains unclear. In germline, CDR1 is DFQATT, CDR2 SNEGSKA (reference sequence). Trimming removed 1 base from V and 4 bases from J, with 11 bases in between. The CDR3 has 13 amino acids. CDR3: CSARGAARYEQYF. The DNA for the CDR3 is TGCAGTGCTAGAGGTGCAGCGCGGTACGAGCAGTACTTC.

This clonotype has only a few counts. This chain connects TRBV6-5 to TRBJ2-5; D is ambiguous. CDR1 is MNHEY and CDR2 is SVGAGI in the germline V gene. There are 14 residues in the CDR3. V was clipped by 0 bases and J by 5 bases, with 10 bases between them. The CDR3 coding sequence is TGTGCCAGCAGTTACTCGAACAATCGCGAGACCCAGTACTTC. Encoded protein: CASSYSNNRETQYF.